This entry concerns a single T cell receptor (beta chain). Whole blood that had not been fractionated was the source of extracted total RNA. This sample is part of a study of human T cells and chemical hapten exposure. Study as a whole: TCR yields differed between samples (mainly from small differences in pooled library volume).

Attachment of unique molecular identifiers to individual cDNA molecules was performed in the library. Each CDR3 protein gets one entry after TCRdb re-called the 5' RACE reads with MiXCR. This table has about 120,000 distinct CDR3 sequences, roughly 19% appearing once. The germline V gene encodes CDR1 SGHNT and CDR2 YENEEA. The V end lost 1 base, the J end lost 5 bases, and 15 bases lay between the germline ends. CDR3 size: 16 residues. This clonotype originated in a human donor in good health. The V and J genes are TRBV11-3 and TRBJ2-1; the D gene is possibly TRBD1 (6 bases). As DNA, the CDR3 is TGTGCCAGCAGCTTAGTCGGAACAGGGCCTGACAATGAGCAGTTCTTC. This translates into CASSLVGTGPDNEQFF.